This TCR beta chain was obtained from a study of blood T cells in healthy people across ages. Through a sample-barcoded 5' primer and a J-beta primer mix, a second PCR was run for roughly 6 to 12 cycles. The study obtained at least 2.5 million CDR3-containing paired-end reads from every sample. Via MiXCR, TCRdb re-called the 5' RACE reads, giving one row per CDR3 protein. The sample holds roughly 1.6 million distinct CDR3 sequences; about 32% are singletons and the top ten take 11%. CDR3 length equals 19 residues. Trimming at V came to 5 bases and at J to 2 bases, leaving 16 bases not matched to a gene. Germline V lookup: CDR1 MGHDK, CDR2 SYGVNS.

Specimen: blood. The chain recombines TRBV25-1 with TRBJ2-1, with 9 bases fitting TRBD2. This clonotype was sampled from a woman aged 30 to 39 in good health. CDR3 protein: CASSPLPSRASGAYNEQFF. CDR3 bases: TGTGCCAGCAGTCCCCTCCCCTCCCGGGCTAGCGGGGCCTACAATGAGCAGTTCTTC.